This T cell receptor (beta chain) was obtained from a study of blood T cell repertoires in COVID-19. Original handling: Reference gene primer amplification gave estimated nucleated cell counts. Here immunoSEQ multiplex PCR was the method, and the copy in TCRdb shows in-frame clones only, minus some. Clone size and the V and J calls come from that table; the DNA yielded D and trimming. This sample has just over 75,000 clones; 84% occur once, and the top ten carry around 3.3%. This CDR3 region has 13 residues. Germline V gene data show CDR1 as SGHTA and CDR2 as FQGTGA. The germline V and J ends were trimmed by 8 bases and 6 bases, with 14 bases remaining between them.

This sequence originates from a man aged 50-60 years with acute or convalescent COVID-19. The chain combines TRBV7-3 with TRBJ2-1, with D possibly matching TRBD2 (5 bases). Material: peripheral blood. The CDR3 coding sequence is TGTGCCAGCTCCCCTCAAGCGGCCAATGAGCAGTTCTTC. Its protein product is CASSPQAANEQFF.